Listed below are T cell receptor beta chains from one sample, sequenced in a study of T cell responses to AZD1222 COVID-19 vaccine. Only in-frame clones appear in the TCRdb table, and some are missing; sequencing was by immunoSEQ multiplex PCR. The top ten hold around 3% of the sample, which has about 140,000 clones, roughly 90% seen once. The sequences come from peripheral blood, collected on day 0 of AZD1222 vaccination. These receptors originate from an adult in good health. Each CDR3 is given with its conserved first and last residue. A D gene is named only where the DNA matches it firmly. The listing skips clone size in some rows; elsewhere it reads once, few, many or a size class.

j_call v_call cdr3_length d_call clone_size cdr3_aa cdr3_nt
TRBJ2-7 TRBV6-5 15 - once CASSYSDRIAHEQYF TGTGCCAGCAGTTACTCGGACCGGATAGCCCACGAGCAGTACTTC
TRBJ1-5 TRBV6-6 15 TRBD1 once CASSSLGQGGEPQHF TGTGCCAGCAGTTCCCTAGGACAGGGCGGCGAGCCCCAGCATTTT
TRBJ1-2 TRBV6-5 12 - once CASSNGVAGYTF TGTGCCAGCAGTAACGGGGTTGCTGGCTACACCTTC
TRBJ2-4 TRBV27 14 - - CASSSTDAKNIQYF TGTGCCAGCAGTTCCACGGACGCCAAAAACATTCAGTACTTC
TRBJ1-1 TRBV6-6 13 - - CASRPLRQTEAFF TGTGCCAGCAGACCTTTAAGACAGACTGAAGCTTTCTTT
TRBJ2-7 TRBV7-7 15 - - CASSLESGPFYEQYF TGTGCCAGCAGCTTAGAATCAGGACCCTTCTACGAGCAGTACTTC
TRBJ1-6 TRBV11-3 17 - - CASSLGVGAGVNSPLHF TGTGCCAGCAGCTTGGGGGTGGGTGCGGGTGTGAATTCACCCCTCCACTTT
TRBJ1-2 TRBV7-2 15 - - CASSPRRDPNYGYTF TGTGCCAGCAGCCCACGCCGTGACCCTAACTATGGCTACACCTTC
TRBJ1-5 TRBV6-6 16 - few CASSYASRTQDQPQHF TGTGCCAGCAGTTACGCTTCCAGGACCCAAGATCAGCCCCAGCATTTT
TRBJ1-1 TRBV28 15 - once CASSRIPGSAGGAFF TGTGCCAGCAGTCGGATTCCGGGCTCGGCTGGGGGAGCTTTCTTT
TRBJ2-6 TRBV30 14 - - CAWSVGAGANVLTF TGTGCCTGGAGCGTGGGGGCTGGGGCCAACGTCCTGACTTTC
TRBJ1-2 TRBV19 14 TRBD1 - CASSADRGQGGYTF TGTGCCAGTAGTGCTGACAGGGGGCAGGGTGGCTACACCTTC
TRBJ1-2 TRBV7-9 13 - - CASSSDKIYGYTF TGTGCCAGCAGCTCGGACAAGATCTATGGCTACACCTTC
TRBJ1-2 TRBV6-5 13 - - CASRQDGNYGYTF TGTGCCAGCAGACAAGACGGGAACTATGGCTACACCTTC
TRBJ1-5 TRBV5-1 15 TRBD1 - CASSVGTGTHQPQHF TGCGCCAGCAGCGTGGGGACAGGAACCCATCAGCCCCAGCATTTT
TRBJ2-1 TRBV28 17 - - CATVDRGWREDGGEQFF TGTGCCACCGTGGACAGGGGTTGGCGGGAGGACGGGGGTGAGCAGTTCTTC